Each of the 9 T cell receptor beta chains below was sequenced from the same sample in a study of Tregs in tolerant kidney transplant recipients. TCRdb keeps only in-frame clones here, not all; method: immunoSEQ multiplex PCR. Found here are 85,000 to 95,000 clones, approximately 90% of them singletons; the top ten hold 4.7%. Sequencing was done on a sample of CD8+ T cells from blood. These receptors were collected from a human donor in good health.

V gene TRBV7-8 combines with J gene TRBJ2-1, with TRBD2 identical over 9 bases. The V gene end was trimmed by 2 bases and the J gene end by 4 bases; junction bases not matched to a gene: 6. CDR1 is SGHVS, CDR2 FQNEAQ, per germline. The CDR3 totals 16 residues. CDR3 loop: CASSLSLLAGYNEQFF. The DNA of the CDR3 is TGTGCCAGCAGCTTATCCCTCCTAGCGGGGTACAATGAGCAGTTCTTC.

The CDR3 here is CASSQAWGNQPQHF. In nucleotides, the CDR3 is TGCGCCAGCAGCCAAGCTTGGGGCAATCAGCCCCAGCATTTT. The V call is TRBV4-1, the J call TRBJ1-5, with D hard to call. The germline V gene has CDR1 MGHRA and CDR2 YSYEKL. Trimming removed 1 base at V and 2 bases at J, with 6 bases between. CDR3 size: 14 residues.

V and J are TRBV19 and TRBJ1-2; D is undetermined. Trimming removed 3 bases from V and 8 bases from J, with 16 bases in between. Germline V gene data show CDR1 as LNHDA and CDR2 as SQIVND (reference sequence). The CDR3 extends over 14 amino acids. The CDR3 nucleotides read TGTGCCAGTAGTATCCGCTTACAGTGGTACGGCTACACCTTC. Residues: CASSIRLQWYGYTF.

The V gene is TRBV29-1, the J gene TRBJ2-2; TRBD1 matches 7 bases. CDR1 and CDR2 from the germline V gene are SQVTM and ANQGSEA. The CDR3 has 13 residues. The junction had 6 bases not matched to a gene; V was cut back by 7 bases and J by 4 bases. This chain's CDR3 is CSGRQGLTGELFF. CDR3 DNA: TGCAGCGGTAGACAGGGCCTCACCGGGGAGCTGTTTTTT.

This rearrangement joins TRBV6-4 to TRBJ2-4, with D tentatively TRBD1 (5 bases). CDR1 is MRHNA and CDR2 is SNTAGT in the germline V gene. Between the trimmed V and J ends, which lost 5 bases and 0 bases, there was a span of 11 bases. The CDR3 has 15 amino acids. The CDR3 DNA reads as TGTGCCAGCAGTCTTCAGGGTCTAGCCAAAAACATTCAGTACTTC. Its protein is CASSLQGLAKNIQYF.

The chain couples TRBV7-7 to TRBJ2-1; 13 bases are shared with TRBD2. V was pared by 4 bases and J by 4 bases, with 10 bases of the junction left unmatched. The CDR3 consists of 18 residues. Germline assignment: CDR1 SSHAT and CDR2 FNYEAQ (reference sequence). CDR3 DNA: TGTGCCAGCAGCTCACAACTAGCGGGAGGGGGGGCTTACAATGAGCAGTTCTTC. Residues: CASSSQLAGGGAYNEQFF.

This chain uses TRBV5-1 with TRBJ2-1; 7 positions match TRBD1. Germline V gives CDR1 SGHRS, CDR2 YFSETQ. CDR3 size: 15 residues. Trimming at V came to 2 bases and at J to 5 bases, leaving 7 bases not matched to a gene. CDR3 in DNA: TGCGCCAGCAGCTTCCTATGGGACAGCAACAATGAGCAGTTCTTC. This translates into CASSFLWDSNNEQFF.

The CDR3 region has the DNA TGTGCCAGCAGCCCCGGTCCGGATGGCTACACCTTC. Amino acids: CASSPGPDGYTF. J is TRBJ1-2 and V is TRBV5-4, with D hard to call. CDR1 SGHNT and CDR2 YYREEE come from the germline V gene (reference sequence). The CDR3 has 12 residues. The germline V and J ends were trimmed by 4 bases and 6 bases, with 10 bases remaining between them.

This chain uses TRBV19 with TRBJ1-5; TRBD1 matches at 7 bases. This CDR3 spans 13 amino acids. Looked up from germline, CDR1 is LNHDA and CDR2 is SQIVND (reference sequence). Trimming took 7 bases from V and 7 from J; bases not matched to a gene: 7. This CDR3 is CASNAGGGQPQHF. Written as DNA, the CDR3 is TGTGCCAGTAATGCAGGGGGAGGGCAGCCCCAGCATTTT. Full variable domain (missing parts from reference TRBV19 and TRBJ1-5): DGGITQSPKYLFRKEGQNVTLSCEQNLNHDAMYWYRQDPGQGLRLIYYSQIVNDFQKGDIAEGYSVSREKKESFPLTVTSAQKNPTAFYLCASNAGGGQPQHFGDGTRLSIL.